This T cell receptor beta chain was captured in a study of blood T cell repertoires in COVID-19. Background on the study: COVID-19 samples from acute and convalescent phases originated in the United States, Italy and Spain. PBMCs, B-cell-depleted T cells, or T cells were the source of the cDNA or gDNA that made up the material.

The data were produced by immunoSEQ multiplex PCR, yet TCRdb's version contains in-frame clones alone and is incomplete. The table has 75,000 to 95,000 clones, around four fifths seen once; the top ten hold almost 3.5%. V was cut by 3 bases and J by 1 base, with 9 bases left in between. The CDR3 runs to 14 residues. Germline-derived CDR1 and CDR2 are SGHTA and FQGNSA. The clonotype comes from a man in his fifties or sixties with acute or convalescent COVID-19. The chain links TRBV7-2 to TRBJ2-5, with D possibly being TRBD1 (6 bases). Sequenced sample: peripheral blood. DNA of the CDR3: TGTGCCAGCAGCTTCTGGACAGCCCAAGAGACCCAGTACTTC. It encodes CASSFWTAQETQYF.